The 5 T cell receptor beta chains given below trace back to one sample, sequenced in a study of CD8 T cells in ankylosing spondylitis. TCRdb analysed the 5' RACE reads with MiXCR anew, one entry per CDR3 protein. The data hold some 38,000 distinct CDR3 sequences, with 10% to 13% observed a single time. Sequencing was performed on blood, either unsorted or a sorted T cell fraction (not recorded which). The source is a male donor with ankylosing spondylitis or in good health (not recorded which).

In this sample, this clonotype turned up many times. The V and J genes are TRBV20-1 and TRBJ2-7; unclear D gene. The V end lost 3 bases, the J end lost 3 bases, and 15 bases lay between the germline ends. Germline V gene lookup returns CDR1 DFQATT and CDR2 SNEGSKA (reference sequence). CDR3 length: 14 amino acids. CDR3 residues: CSASRALEFYEQYF. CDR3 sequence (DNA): TGCAGTGCTAGTCGTGCGCTCGAGTTCTACGAGCAGTACTTC.

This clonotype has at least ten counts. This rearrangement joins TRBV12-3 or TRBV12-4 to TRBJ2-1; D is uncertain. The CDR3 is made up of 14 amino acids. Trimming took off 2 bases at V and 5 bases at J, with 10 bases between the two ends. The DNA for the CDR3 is TGTGCCAGCAGTTTACCGGACCTAGACAATGAGCAGTTCTTC. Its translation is CASSLPDLDNEQFF.

The CDR3 region has the DNA TGTGCCAGCAGCTTAGCCCCCAGCGGGTTTTACAATGAGCAGTTCTTC. It codes for CASSLAPSGFYNEQFF. The chain recombines TRBV11-2 with TRBJ2-1; TRBD2 is a possible D gene (6 bases). The CDR3 covers 16 residues. CDR1 is SGHAT, CDR2 FQNNGV, per germline. The V gene lost 1 base and the J gene lost 4 bases, with 14 bases spanning the gap. Combining the CDR3 with reference TRBV11-2 and TRBJ2-1 gives the whole variable domain EAGVAQSPRYKIIEKRQSVAFWCNPISGHATLYWYQQILGQGPKLLIQFQNNGVVDDSQLPKDRFSAERLKGVDSTLKIQPAKLEDSAVYLCASSLAPSGFYNEQFFGPGTRLTVL.

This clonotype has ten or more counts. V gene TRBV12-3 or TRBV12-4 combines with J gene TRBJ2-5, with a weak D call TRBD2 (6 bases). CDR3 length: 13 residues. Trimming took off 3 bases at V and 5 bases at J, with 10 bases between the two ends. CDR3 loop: CASSFIGGETQYF. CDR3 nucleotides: TGTGCCAGCAGTTTTATCGGGGGTGAGACCCAGTACTTC.

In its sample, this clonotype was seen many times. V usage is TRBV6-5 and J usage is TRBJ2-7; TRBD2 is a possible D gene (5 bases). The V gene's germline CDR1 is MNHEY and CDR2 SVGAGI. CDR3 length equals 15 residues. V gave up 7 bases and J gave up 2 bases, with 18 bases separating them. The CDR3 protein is CASKLARDGAYEQYF. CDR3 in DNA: TGTGCCAGCAAGTTGGCCCGGGATGGGGCCTACGAGCAGTACTTC.